This T cell receptor beta chain was captured by sequencing in a study of T cell responses to AZD1222 COVID-19 vaccine. Whole-study context: Analysis merged second doses at about 4 or about 12 weeks.

General study results and limits: Donor demographics were predominantly white British with a female majority; clonal diversity may be underestimated. The breadth and depth of Spike-specific TCRs increased once two AZD1222 doses had been given.

The germline V gene has CDR1 MNHEY and CDR2 SVGAGI. The CDR3 extends over 10 amino acids. Clones were read by immunoSEQ multiplex PCR, and TCRdb kept only the in-frame ones, dropping some. The table lists over 75,000 clones, 90% of them singletons, with approximately 3% in the top ten. Regarding this clone: As yet, its antigen is unknown.

The TCR originated in an adult in good health. Sequenced here: peripheral blood, sampled on day 0 of AZD1222 vaccination. This chain links TRBV6-5 with TRBJ1-2; D is perhaps TRBD1 (5 bases). The CDR3: CAAGEYGYTF. For the CDR3, the DNA is TGTGCAGCGGGGGAGTATGGCTACACCTTC.